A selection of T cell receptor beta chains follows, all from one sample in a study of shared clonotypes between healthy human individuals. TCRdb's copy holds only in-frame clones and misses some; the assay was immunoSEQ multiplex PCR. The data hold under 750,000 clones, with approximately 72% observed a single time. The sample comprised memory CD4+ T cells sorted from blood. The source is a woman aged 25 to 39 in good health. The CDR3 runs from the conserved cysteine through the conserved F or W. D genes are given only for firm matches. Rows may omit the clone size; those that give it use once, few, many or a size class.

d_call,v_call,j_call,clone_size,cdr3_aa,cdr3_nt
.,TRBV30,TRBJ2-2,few,CAWSVVRNTGELFF,TGTGCCTGGAGTGTTGTCAGGAACACCGGGGAGCTGTTTTTT
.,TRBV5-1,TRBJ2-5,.,CASSLTPQETQYF,TGCGCCAGCAGCTTGACCCCGCAAGAGACCCAGTACTTC
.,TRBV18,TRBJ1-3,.,CASSPPGVPSGNTIYF,TGTGCCAGCTCACCGCCCGGGGTCCCCTCTGGAAACACCATATATTTT
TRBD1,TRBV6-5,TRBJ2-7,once,CATGQEIYEQYF,TGTGCCACCGGACAGGAGATCTACGAGCAGTACTTC
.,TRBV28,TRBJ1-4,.,CASRSHIWFEKLFF,TGTGCCAGCAGGTCCCACATCTGGTTTGAAAAACTGTTTTTT
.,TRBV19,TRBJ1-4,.,CASSKPGTGAEKLFF,TGTGCCAGTAGTAAGCCCGGGACGGGGGCTGAAAAACTGTTTTTT
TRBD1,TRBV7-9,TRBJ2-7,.,CASSFAGTGSEQYF,TGTGCCAGCAGCTTTGCCGGGACAGGGTCCGAGCAGTACTTC
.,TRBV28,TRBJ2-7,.,CASSFFGEQYF,TGTGCCAGCAGTTTTTTTGGGGAGCAGTACTTC
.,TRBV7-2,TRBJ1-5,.,CASSPTLLSNQPQHF,TGTGCCAGCAGCCCCACACTCCTTAGCAATCAGCCCCAGCATTTT
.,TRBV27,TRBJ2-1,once,CASSPAQYNEQFF,TGTGCCAGCAGTCCCGCCCAGTACAATGAGCAGTTCTTC
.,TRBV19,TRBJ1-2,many,CASSIAGARDGYTF,TGTGCCAGTAGTATAGCTGGGGCTAGAGATGGCTACACCTTC
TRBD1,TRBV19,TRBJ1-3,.,CASSRGQGDGNTIYF,TGTGCCAGTAGTAGGGGACAGGGAGATGGAAACACCATATATTTT
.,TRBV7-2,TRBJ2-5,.,CASSSGGVVGQETQYF,TGTGCCAGCAGCTCCGGTGGAGTGGTTGGCCAAGAGACCCAGTACTTC
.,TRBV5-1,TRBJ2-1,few,CASSLASGNYNEQFF,TGCGCCAGCAGCTTGGCCAGCGGAAACTACAATGAGCAGTTCTTC
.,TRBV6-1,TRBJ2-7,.,CASSERPEVFFYEQYF,TGTGCCAGCAGTGAAAGGCCAGAGGTTTTTTTCTACGAGCAGTACTTC
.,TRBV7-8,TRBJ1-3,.,CASSLGSSGNTIYF,TGTGCCAGCAGCTTAGGGAGCTCTGGAAACACCATATATTTT
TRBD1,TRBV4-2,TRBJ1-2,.,CASSRDRVGGYTF,TGTGCCAGCAGCCGCGACAGGGTTGGTGGCTACACCTTC
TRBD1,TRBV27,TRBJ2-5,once,CASRTGLGTQYF,TGTGCCAGCAGGACAGGGTTAGGGACCCAGTACTTC
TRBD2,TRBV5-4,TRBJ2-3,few,CASSGGTSGSGNTQYF,TGTGCCAGCAGCGGGGGGACTAGCGGGAGTGGGAATACGCAGTATTTT
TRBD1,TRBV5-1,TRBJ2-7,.,CASSFVGQSYEQYF,TGCGCCAGCAGCTTTGTGGGACAGTCCTACGAGCAGTACTTC
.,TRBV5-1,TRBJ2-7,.,CASSFQVDSYEQYF,TGCGCCAGCAGCTTTCAGGTGGACTCCTACGAGCAGTACTTC
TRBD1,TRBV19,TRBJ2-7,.,CASSIPGGYEQYF,TGTGCCAGTAGTATCCCAGGGGGCTACGAGCAGTACTTC
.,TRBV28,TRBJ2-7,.,CASSLAGLLSYEQYF,TGTGCCAGCAGTTTAGCAGGGCTGCTCTCCTACGAGCAGTACTTC
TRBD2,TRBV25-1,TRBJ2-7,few,CASSESKRGPGEQYF,TGTGCCAGCAGTGAATCGAAGCGGGGGCCAGGTGAGCAGTACTTC
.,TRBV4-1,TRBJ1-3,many,CASSQALGANGNTIYF,TGCGCCAGCAGCCAAGCTCTGGGGGCGAATGGAAACACCATATATTTT
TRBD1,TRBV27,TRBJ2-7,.,CASSLQTGKTYEQYF,TGTGCCAGCAGTCTGCAGACAGGGAAAACCTACGAGCAGTACTTC
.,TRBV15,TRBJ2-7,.,CATSRGYYEQYF,TGTGCCACCAGCAGAGGATACTACGAGCAGTACTTC
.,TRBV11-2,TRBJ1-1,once,CASSVSNLNTEAFF,TGTGCCAGCAGCGTATCGAATTTGAACACTGAAGCTTTCTTT
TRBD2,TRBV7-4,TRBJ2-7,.,CASSFGPGLAYEQYF,TGTGCCAGCAGCTTTGGACCGGGACTAGCATACGAGCAGTACTTC
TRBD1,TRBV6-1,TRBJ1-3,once,CASSEIRGLGNTIYF,TGTGCCAGCAGTGAAATTAGGGGGCTGGGAAACACCATATATTTT
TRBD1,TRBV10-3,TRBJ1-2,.,CAISRDRGDGYTF,TGTGCCATCAGTAGAGACAGGGGGGATGGCTACACCTTC
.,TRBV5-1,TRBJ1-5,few,CASSPGDSNQPQHF,TGCGCCAGCAGTCCAGGGGATAGCAATCAGCCCCAGCATTTT
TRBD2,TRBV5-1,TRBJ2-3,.,CASSRGGSYTDTQYF,TGCGCCAGCAGCCGGGGGGGAAGTTACACAGATACGCAGTATTTT
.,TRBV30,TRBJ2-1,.,CAWRGSYNEQFF,TGTGCCTGGAGAGGGTCCTACAATGAGCAGTTCTTC
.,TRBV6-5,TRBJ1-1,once,CASSSAGENTEAFF,TGTGCCAGCAGTTCGGCAGGAGAGAACACTGAAGCTTTCTTT
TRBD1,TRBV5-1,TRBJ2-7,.,CASSLDRGTYEQYF,TGCGCCAGCAGCTTGGACAGGGGAACCTACGAGCAGTACTTC
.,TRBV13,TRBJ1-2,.,CASSLGPAGYGYTF,TGTGCCAGCAGCTTAGGCCCGGCAGGCTATGGCTACACCTTC
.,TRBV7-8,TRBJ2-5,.,CASSHSRVSDQETQYF,TGTGCCAGCAGCCACAGCAGGGTTTCCGACCAAGAGACCCAGTACTTC
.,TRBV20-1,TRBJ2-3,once,CSATPQDTQYF,TGCAGTGCTACCCCACAAGATACGCAGTATTTT
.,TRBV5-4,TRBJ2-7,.,CASSKDGSSYEQYF,TGTGCCAGCAGCAAGGACGGGAGCTCCTACGAGCAGTACTTC
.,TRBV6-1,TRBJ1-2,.,CASSPEEGWYGYTF,TGTGCCAGCAGCCCGGAGGAGGGATGGTATGGCTACACCTTC
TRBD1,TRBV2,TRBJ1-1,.,CASSFGQGETEAFF,TGTGCCAGCAGTTTTGGACAGGGCGAGACTGAAGCTTTCTTT
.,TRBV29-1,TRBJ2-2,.,CSVVPGTTNTGELFF,TGCAGCGTTGTTCCGGGGACCACGAACACCGGGGAGCTGTTTTTT
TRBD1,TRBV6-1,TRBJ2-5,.,CASAQGQGGSGTQYF,TGTGCCAGCGCCCAGGGACAGGGTGGTTCGGGGACCCAGTACTTC